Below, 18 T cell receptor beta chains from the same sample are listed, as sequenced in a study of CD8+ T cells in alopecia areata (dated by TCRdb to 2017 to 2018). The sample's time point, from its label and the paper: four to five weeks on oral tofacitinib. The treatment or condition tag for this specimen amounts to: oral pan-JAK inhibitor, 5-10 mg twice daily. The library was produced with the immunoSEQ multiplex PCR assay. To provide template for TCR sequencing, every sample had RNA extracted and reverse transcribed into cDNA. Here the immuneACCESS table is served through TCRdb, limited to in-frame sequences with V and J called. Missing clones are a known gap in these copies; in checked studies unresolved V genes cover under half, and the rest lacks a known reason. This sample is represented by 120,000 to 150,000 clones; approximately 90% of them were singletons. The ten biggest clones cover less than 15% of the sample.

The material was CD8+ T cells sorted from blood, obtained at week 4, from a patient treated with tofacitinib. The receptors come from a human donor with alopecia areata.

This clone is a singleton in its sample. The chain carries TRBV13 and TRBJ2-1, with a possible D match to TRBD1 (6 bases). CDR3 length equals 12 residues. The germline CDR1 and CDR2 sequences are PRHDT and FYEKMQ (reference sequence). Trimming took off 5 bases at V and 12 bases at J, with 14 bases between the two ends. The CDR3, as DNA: TGTGCCAGCAGCCCCGCGACAGGCGCGCAGTTCTTC. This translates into CASSPATGAQFF.

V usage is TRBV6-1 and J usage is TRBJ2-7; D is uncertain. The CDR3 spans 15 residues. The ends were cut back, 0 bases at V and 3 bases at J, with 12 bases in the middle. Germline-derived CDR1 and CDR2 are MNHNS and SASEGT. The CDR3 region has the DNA TGTGCCAGCAGTGAAGCAGACCCGGGCCGCTACGAGCAGTACTTC. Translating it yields CASSEADPGRYEQYF.

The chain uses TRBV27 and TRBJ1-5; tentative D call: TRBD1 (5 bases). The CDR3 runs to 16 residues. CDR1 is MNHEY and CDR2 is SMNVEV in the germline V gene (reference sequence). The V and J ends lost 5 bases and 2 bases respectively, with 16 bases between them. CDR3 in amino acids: CASSPRGAGGNQPQHF. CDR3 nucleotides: TGTGCCAGCAGTCCCCGCGGGGCGGGTGGCAATCAGCCCCAGCATTTT.

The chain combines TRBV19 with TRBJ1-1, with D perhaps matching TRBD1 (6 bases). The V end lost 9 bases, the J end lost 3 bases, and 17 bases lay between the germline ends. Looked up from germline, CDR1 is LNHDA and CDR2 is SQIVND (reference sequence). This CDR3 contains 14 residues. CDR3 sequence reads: CASTPGGEYTEAFF. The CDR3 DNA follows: TGTGCCAGCACCCCGGGGGGCGAATACACTGAAGCTTTCTTT. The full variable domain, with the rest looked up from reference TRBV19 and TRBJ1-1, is DGGITQSPKYLFRKEGQNVTLSCEQNLNHDAMYWYRQDPGQGLRLIYYSQIVNDFQKGDIAEGYSVSREKKESFPLTVTSAQKNPTAFYLCASTPGGEYTEAFFGQGTRLTVV.

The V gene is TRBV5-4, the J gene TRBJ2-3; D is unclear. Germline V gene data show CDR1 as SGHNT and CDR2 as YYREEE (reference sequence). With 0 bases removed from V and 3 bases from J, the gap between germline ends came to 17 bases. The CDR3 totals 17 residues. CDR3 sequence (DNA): TGTGCCAGCAGCTTGGGGCCTGACTTAGCCGGAACAGATACGCAGTATTTT. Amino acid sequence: CASSLGPDLAGTDTQYF.

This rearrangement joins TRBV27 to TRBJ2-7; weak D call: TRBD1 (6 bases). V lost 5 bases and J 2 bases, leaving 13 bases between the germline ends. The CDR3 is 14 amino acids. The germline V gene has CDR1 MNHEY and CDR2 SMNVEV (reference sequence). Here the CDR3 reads CASSPLDSPYEQYF. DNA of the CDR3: TGTGCCAGCAGTCCCCTGGACAGCCCCTACGAGCAGTACTTC.

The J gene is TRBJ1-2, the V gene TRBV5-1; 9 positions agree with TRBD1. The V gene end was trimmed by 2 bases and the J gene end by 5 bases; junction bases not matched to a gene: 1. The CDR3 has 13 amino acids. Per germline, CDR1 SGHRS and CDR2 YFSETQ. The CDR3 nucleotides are TGCGCCAGCAGCTTCGGGACAGGGTATGGCTACACCTTC. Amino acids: CASSFGTGYGYTF.

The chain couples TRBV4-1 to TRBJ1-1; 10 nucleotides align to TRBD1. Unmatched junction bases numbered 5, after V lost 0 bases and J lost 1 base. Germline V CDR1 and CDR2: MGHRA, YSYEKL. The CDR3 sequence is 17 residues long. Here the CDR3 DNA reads TGCGCCAGCAGCCAAGATCCGAGGACAGGGGGGAACACTGAAGCTTTCTTT. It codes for CASSQDPRTGGNTEAFF.

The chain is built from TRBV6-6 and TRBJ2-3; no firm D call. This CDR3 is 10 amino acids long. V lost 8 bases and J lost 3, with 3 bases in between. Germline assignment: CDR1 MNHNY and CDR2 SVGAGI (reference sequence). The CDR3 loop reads CASQTDTQYF. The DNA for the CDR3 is TGTGCCAGCCAGACAGATACGCAGTATTTT.

The CDR3 loop is CASSPPGDHEQYF. CDR3 in DNA: TGTGCCAGCAGCCCCCCCGGGGACCACGAGCAGTACTTC. The chain recombines TRBV7-9 with TRBJ2-7; possibly TRBD1 or TRBD2 for D (5 bases each). The CDR3 extends over 13 amino acids. The ends were cut back, 5 bases at V and 5 bases at J, with 13 bases in the middle. Germline loops: CDR1 SEHNR, CDR2 FQNEAQ (reference sequence).

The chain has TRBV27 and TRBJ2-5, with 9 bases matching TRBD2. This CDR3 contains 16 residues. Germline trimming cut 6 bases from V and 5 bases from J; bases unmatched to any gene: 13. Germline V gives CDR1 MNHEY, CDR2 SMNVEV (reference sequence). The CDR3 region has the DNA TGTGCCAGCAGGACCCTCGGGGCGGGAGGGCCTGAGACCCAGTACTTC. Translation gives CASRTLGAGGPETQYF.

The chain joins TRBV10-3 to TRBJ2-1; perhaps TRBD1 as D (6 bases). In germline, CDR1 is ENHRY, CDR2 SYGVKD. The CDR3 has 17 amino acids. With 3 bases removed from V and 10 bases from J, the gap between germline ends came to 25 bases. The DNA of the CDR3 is TGTGCCATCAGTGACCCCGACCGTGGGGGCGTCGTTAAGGAGCAGTTCTTC. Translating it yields CAISDPDRGGVVKEQFF.

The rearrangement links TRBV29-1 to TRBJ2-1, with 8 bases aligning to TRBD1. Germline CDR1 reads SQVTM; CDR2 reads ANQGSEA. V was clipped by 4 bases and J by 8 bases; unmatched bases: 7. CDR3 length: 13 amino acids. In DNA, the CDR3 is TGCAGCGTTGCAGGGGGCGGGGAGGATGAGCAGTTCTTC. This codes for CSVAGGGEDEQFF.

In nucleotides, the CDR3 is TGTGCCAGCAGCGTGTTTGAGCGGGGAAGCACAGATACGCAGTATTTT. Its translation is CASSVFERGSTDTQYF. The chain carries TRBV9 and TRBJ2-3, with TRBD2 identical over 7 bases. V shed 2 bases and J 0 bases; nucleotides not matched to a gene: 6. The length of the CDR3 is 16 residues. The germline V gene has CDR1 SGDLS and CDR2 YYNGEE.

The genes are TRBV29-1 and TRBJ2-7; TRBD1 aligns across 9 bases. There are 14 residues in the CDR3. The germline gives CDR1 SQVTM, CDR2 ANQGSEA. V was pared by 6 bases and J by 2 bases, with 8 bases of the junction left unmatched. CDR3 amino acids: CSVAPGQGPYEQYF. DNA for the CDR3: TGCAGCGTCGCACCGGGACAGGGACCCTACGAGCAGTACTTC.

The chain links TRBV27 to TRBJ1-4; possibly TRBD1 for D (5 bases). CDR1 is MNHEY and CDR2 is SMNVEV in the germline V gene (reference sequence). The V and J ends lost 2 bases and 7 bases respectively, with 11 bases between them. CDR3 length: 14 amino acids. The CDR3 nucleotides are TGTGCCAGCAGTTTAGGCGGGAGGGGTGAAAAACTGTTTTTT. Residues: CASSLGGRGEKLFF.

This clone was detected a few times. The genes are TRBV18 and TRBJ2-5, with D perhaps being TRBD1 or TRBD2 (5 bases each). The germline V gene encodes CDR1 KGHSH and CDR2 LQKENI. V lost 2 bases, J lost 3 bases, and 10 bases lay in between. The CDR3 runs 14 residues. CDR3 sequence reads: CASSPRDGEETQYF. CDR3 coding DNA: TGTGCCAGCTCACCAAGGGACGGAGAAGAGACCCAGTACTTC.

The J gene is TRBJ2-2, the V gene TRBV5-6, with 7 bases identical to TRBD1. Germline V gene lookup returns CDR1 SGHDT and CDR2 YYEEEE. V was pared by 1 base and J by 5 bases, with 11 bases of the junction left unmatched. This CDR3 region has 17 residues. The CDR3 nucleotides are TGTGCCAGCAGCTTGACTCCGGGACAGCTTATGACCGGGGAGCTGTTTTTT. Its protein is CASSLTPGQLMTGELFF.